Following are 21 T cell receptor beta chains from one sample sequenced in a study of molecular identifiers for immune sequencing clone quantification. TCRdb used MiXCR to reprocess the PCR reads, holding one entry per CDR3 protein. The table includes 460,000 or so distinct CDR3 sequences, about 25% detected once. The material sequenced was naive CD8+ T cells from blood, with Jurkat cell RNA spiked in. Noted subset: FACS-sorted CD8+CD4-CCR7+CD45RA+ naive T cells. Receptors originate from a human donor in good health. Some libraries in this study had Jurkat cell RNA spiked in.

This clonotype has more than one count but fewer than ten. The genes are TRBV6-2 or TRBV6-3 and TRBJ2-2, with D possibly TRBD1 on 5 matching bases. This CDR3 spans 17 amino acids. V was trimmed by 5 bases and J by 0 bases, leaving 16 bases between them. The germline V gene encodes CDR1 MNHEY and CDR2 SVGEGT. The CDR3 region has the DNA TGTGCCAGCAGTCCCAGGGAAAACTACCCGAACACCGGGGAGCTGTTTTTT. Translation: CASSPRENYPNTGELFF.

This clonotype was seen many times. The CDR3 nucleotides read TGCGCCAGCAGCTTGGAGACAGGGGGCCAAGAGACCCAGTACTTC. Its protein is CASSLETGGQETQYF. This rearrangement joins TRBV5-1 to TRBJ2-5; TRBD1 matches at 9 bases. The CDR3 sequence is 15 residues long. The V and J ends lost 0 bases and 1 base, in that order; junction bases with no gene match: 1. Germline lookup yields CDR1 SGHRS and CDR2 YFSETQ.

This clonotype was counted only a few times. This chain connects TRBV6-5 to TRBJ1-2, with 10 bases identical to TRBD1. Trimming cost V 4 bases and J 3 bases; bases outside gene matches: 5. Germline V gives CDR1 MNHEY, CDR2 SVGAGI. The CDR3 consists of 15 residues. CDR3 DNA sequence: TGTGCCAGCAGTTCCGTGACAGGGGGCGACTATGGCTACACCTTC. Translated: CASSSVTGGDYGYTF.

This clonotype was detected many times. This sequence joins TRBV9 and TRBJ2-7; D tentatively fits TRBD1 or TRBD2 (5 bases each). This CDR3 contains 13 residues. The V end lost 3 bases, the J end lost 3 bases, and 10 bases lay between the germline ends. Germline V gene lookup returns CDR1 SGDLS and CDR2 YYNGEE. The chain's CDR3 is CASSAGADYEQYF. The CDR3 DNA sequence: TGTGCCAGCAGCGCCGGGGCGGACTACGAGCAGTACTTC.

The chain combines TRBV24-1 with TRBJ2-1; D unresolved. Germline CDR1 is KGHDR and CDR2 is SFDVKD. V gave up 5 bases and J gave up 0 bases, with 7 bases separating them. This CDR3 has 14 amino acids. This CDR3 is CATSGVSSYNEQFF. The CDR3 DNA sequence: TGTGCCACCAGTGGGGTAAGCTCCTACAATGAGCAGTTCTTC.

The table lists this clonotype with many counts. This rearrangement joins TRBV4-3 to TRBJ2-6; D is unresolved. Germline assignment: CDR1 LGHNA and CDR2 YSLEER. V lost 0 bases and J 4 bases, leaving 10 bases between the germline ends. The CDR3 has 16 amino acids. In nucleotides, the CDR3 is TGCGCCAGCAGCCAAGATGCCTCTTCCGGGGCCAACGTCCTGACTTTC. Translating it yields CASSQDASSGANVLTF.

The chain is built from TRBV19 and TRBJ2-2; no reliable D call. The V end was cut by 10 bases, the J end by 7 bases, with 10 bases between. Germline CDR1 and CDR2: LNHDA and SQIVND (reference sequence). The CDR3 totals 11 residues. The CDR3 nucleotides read TGTGCCAATAGAATTGGCGGGGAGCTGTTTTTT. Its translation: CANRIGGELFF.

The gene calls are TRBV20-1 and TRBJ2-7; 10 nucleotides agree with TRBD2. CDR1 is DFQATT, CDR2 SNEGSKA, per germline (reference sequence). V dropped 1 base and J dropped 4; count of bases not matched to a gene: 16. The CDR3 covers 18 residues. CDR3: CSARGAGLAGVSTYEQYF. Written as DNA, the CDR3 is TGCAGTGCTAGAGGGGCGGGGCTAGCGGGAGTGAGCACGTACGAGCAGTACTTC.

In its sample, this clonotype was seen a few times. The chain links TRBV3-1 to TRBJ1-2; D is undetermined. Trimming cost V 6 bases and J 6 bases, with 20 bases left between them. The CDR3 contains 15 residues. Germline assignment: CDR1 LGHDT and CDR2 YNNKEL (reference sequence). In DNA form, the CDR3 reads TGTGCCAGCAGTCTTAGCTGGTCAGTTCCAGATGGCTACACCTTC. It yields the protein CASSLSWSVPDGYTF.

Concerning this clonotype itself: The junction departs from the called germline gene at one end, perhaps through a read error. The CDR3 DNA reads TGCAGTGCCCTGAGTGTGGACAAAAACATTCAGTGCTTC. Translation: CSALSVDKNIQCF. This chain links TRBV20-1 with TRBJ2-4, with a possible D match to TRBD1 (5 bases). This CDR3 region has 13 residues. CDR1 is DFQATT and CDR2 is SNEGSKA in the germline V gene (reference sequence).

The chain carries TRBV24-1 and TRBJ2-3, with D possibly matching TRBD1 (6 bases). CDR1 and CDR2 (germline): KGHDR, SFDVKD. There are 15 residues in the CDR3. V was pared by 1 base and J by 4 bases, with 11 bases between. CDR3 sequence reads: CATSDLRTESDTQYF. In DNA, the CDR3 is TGTGCCACCAGTGATTTACGGACAGAGTCAGATACGCAGTATTTT.

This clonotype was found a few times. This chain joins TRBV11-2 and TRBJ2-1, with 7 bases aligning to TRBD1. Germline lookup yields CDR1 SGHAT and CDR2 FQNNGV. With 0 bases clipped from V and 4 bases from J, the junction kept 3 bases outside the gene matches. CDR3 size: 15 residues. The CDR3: CASSLDPGQYNEQFF. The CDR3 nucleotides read TGTGCCAGCAGCTTAGATCCGGGACAGTACAATGAGCAGTTCTTC.

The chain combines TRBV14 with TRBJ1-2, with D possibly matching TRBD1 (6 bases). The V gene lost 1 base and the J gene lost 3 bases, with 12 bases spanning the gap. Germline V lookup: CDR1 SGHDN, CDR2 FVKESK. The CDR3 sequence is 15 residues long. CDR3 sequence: CASSQGRDTYYGYTF. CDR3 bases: TGTGCCAGCAGCCAAGGCCGGGACACTTACTATGGCTACACCTTC. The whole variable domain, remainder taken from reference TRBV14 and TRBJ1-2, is EAGVTQFPSHSVIEKGQTVTLRCDPISGHDNLYWYRRVMGKEIKFLLHFVKESKQDESGMPNNRFLAERTGGTYSTLKVQPAELEDSGVYFCASSQGRDTYYGYTFGSGTRLTVV.

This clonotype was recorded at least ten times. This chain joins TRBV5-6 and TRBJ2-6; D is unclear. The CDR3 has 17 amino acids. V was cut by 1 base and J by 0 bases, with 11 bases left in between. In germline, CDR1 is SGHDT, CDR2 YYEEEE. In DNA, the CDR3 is TGTGCCAGCAGCTTGTCCCAGCCCTTCTCTGGGGCCAACGTCCTGACTTTC. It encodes CASSLSQPFSGANVLTF.

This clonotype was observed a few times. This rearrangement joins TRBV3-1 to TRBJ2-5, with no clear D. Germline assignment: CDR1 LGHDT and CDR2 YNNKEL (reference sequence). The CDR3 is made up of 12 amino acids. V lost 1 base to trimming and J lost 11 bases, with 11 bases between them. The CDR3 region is CASSQGPPPQYF. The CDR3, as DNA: TGTGCCAGCAGCCAAGGGCCCCCACCTCAGTACTTC.

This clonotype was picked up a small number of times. The CDR3 nucleotides are TGTGCCAGTAGTACTCTCGGGACAGCCACAGATACGCAGTATTTT. Its translation: CASSTLGTATDTQYF. The J gene is TRBJ2-3, the V gene TRBV19, with TRBD1 matching over 7 bases. The CDR3 consists of 15 residues. J lost 2 bases, V lost 4 bases, and 6 bases had no gene match. Germline CDR1 and CDR2: LNHDA and SQIVND (reference sequence). Full variable domain (missing parts from reference TRBV19 and TRBJ2-3): DGGITQSPKYLFRKEGQNVTLSCEQNLNHDAMYWYRQDPGQGLRLIYYSQIVNDFQKGDIAEGYSVSREKKESFPLTVTSAQKNPTAFYLCASSTLGTATDTQYFGPGTRLTVL.

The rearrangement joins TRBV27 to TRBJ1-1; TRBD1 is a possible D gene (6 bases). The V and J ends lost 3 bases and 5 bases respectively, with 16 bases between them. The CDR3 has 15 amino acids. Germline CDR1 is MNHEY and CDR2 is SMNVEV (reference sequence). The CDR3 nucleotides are TGTGCCAGCAGTTTTGGTCAGGGGAGTAAAACTGAAGCTTTCTTT. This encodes CASSFGQGSKTEAFF.

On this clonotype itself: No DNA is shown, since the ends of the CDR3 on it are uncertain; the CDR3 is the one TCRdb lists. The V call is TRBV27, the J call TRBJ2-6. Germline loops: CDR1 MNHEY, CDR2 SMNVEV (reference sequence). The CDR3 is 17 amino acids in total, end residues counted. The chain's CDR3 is CASTSEMWGSGANVLPF.

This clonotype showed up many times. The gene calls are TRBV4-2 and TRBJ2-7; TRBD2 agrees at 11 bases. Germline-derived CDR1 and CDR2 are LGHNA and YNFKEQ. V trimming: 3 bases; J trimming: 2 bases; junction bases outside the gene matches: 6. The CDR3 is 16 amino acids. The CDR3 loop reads CASSQLGTSGTYEQYF. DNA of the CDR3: TGTGCCAGCAGCCAGCTGGGGACTAGCGGAACCTACGAGCAGTACTTC.

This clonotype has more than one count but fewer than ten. The CDR3, as DNA: TGTGCCAGCAGTTACACCGGGACCAGCCTAAGCATTCAGTACTTC. Translating gives CASSYTGTSLSIQYF. The chain combines TRBV6-5 with TRBJ2-4; either TRBD1 or TRBD2 may supply D (5 bases each). Between the trimmed V and J ends, which lost 2 bases and 9 bases, there was a span of 17 bases. Germline CDR1 and CDR2: MNHEY and SVGAGI. The CDR3 sequence is 15 residues long.

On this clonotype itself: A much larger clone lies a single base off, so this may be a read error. CDR3 sequence reads: CASSFLTGELFF. DNA of the CDR3: TGTGCCAGCAGCTTTTTGACCGGGGAGCTGTTTTTT. The rearrangement uses TRBV11-2 and TRBJ2-2; no firm D call. Looked up from germline, CDR1 is SGHAT and CDR2 is FQNNGV. Trimming took 3 bases from V and 5 from J, leaving 4 bases between them. There are 12 residues in the CDR3. Looking up the rest from reference TRBV11-2 and TRBJ2-2 gives the full variable domain: EAGVAQSPRYKIIEKRQSVAFWCNPISGHATLYWYQQILGQGPKLLIQFQNNGVVDDSQLPKDRFSAERLKGVDSTLKIQPAKLEDSAVYLCASSFLTGELFFGEGSRLTVL.